Shown below are 23 T cell receptor beta chains from a single sample sequenced in a study of blood T cells in healthy people across ages. It was with a sample-barcoded 5' primer and a J-beta primer mix that a second PCR of roughly 7 to 12 cycles was run. TCRdb called the 5' RACE reads again in MiXCR, with one record for every CDR3 protein. The top ten clones hold roughly 20% of a sample with almost 800,000 distinct CDR3 sequences, about three fifths of them seen once. The sample taken for sequencing was blood. These receptors all come from a man aged 25-45 years in good health.

The V call is TRBV13, the J call TRBJ2-1, with D unresolved. Germline loops: CDR1 PRHDT, CDR2 FYEKMQ (reference sequence). V lost 5 bases and J 4 bases, leaving 18 bases between the germline ends. This CDR3 has 16 amino acids. The CDR3 region has the DNA TGTGCCAGCAGCCCAAGAACGGCGATTGGATACAATGAGCAGTTCTTC. Translating it yields CASSPRTAIGYNEQFF.

This CDR3 is CASSEGRKPASNQPQHF. The CDR3 DNA reads as TGTGCCAGCAGTGAGGGACGAAAACCGGCTAGCAATCAGCCCCAGCATTTT. This sequence joins TRBV2 and TRBJ1-5; possible D gene TRBD1, 5 bases. Germline loops: CDR1 SNHLY, CDR2 FYNNEI. The CDR3 has 17 amino acids. The V end was cut by 3 bases, the J end by 0 bases, with 15 bases between.

This chain joins TRBV7-3 and TRBJ2-5, with a possible D match to TRBD2 (6 bases). Trimming removed 2 bases at V and 4 bases at J, with 14 bases between. Germline CDR1 and CDR2: SGHTA and FQGTGA. This CDR3 comprises 15 residues. CDR3 coding DNA: TGTGCCAGCAGCTTAGGAGGGTGGGCGGGAGAGACCCAGTACTTC. Translation gives CASSLGGWAGETQYF.

This clonotype was counted between two and nine times. The chain has TRBV20-1 and TRBJ2-6; no definite D call. The CDR3 extends over 13 amino acids. Germline loops: CDR1 DFQATT, CDR2 SNEGSKA (reference sequence). The V end lost 5 bases, the J end lost 1 base, and 6 bases lay between the germline ends. The CDR3 sequence is CSASSSGANVLTF. The CDR3 region has the DNA TGCAGTGCTTCCTCGTCTGGGGCCAACGTCCTGACTTTC.

J is TRBJ1-2 and V is TRBV6-1; D not certain. Trimming pared 2 bases from V and 5 bases from J, leaving 12 bases between. Germline V gene lookup returns CDR1 MNHNS and CDR2 SASEGT. The length of the CDR3 is 14 residues. This CDR3 reads CASSETVGSYGYTF. CDR3 DNA sequence: TGTGCCAGCAGTGAAACGGTGGGCAGTTATGGCTACACCTTC.

Only a few counts were recorded for this clonotype. This rearrangement joins TRBV7-2 to TRBJ2-1; 8 bases are a match to TRBD2. CDR1 SGHTA and CDR2 FQGNSA come from the germline V gene. This CDR3 has 14 amino acids. The ends lost 5 bases at V and 7 bases at J; junction bases unmatched: 7. CDR3 bases: TGTGCCAGCAGCCGGGGGGGACTGGGGAATGAGCAGTTCTTC. The encoded protein is CASSRGGLGNEQFF.

The chain couples TRBV12-3 or TRBV12-4 to TRBJ2-3; D is unresolved. The CDR3 runs to 15 residues. Trimming shortened V by 4 bases and J by 2 bases, and 13 bases separated the two germline ends. CDR3 sequence reads: CASSSFGLNTDTQYF. CDR3 bases: TGTGCCAGCAGTTCATTTGGGCTAAACACAGATACGCAGTATTTT.

The chain links TRBV28 to TRBJ2-7; possible D gene TRBD1, 5 bases. Germline V gene data show CDR1 as MDHEN and CDR2 as SYDVKM. CDR3 length: 15 amino acids. Trimming pared 6 bases from V and 0 bases from J, leaving 15 bases between. In nucleotides, the CDR3 is TGTGCCAGCAGCCCTCCTACAGGTCTCTCCTACGAGCAGTACTTC. Translating gives CASSPPTGLSYEQYF.

The chain uses TRBV20-1 and TRBJ2-1, with D perhaps TRBD1 or TRBD2 (5 bases each). The CDR3 is 12 amino acids. V shed 1 base and J shed 15 bases, with 16 bases lying between them. In germline, CDR1 is DFQATT, CDR2 SNEGSKA (reference sequence). CDR3 DNA: TGCAGTGCTAGAGGCACCGGGACCAGCGTGTTCTTC. This translates into CSARGTGTSVFF.

The chain is built from TRBV5-1 and TRBJ2-7; 10 nucleotides line up with TRBD1. Germline trimming cut 4 bases from V and 5 bases from J; bases unmatched to any gene: 6. Germline assignment: CDR1 SGHRS and CDR2 YFSETQ. This CDR3 comprises 14 residues. CDR3 coding DNA: TGCGCCAGCAGCGGTGGGACAGGGGAGGACGAGCAGTACTTC. Encoded protein: CASSGGTGEDEQYF.

This clonotype was recorded at least ten times. The rearrangement links TRBV4-2 to TRBJ2-7; 8 nucleotides match TRBD2. CDR3 length: 15 residues. V gave up 0 bases and J gave up 0 bases; unmatched junction bases: 1. Germline loops: CDR1 LGHNA, CDR2 YNFKEQ. CDR3 in DNA: TGTGCCAGCAGCCAAGAAAGCGGGAGCTCCTACGAGCAGTACTTC. Translation gives CASSQESGSSYEQYF.

This clonotype has a single count. This chain uses TRBV20-1 with TRBJ2-1; D perhaps matches TRBD2 (7 bases). CDR3 length: 13 amino acids. The V gene's germline CDR1 is DFQATT and CDR2 SNEGSKA (reference sequence). The V end lost 3 bases, the J end lost 9 bases, and 15 bases lay between the germline ends. The DNA of the CDR3 is TGCAGTGCTAGGCGGGGGCCAGGTAGTGAGCAGTTCTTC. The encoded protein is CSARRGPGSEQFF.

This chain links TRBV7-9 with TRBJ2-1; 7 bases are a match to TRBD2. The junction had 15 bases not matched to a gene; V was cut back by 2 bases and J by 5 bases. CDR3 length equals 18 residues. Germline V gene sequence: CDR1 SEHNR, CDR2 FQNEAQ (reference sequence). The CDR3 DNA reads TGTGCCAGCAGCTTATCGGTTGTTGCGGGAGTCGGGGACAATGAGCAGTTCTTC. This translates into CASSLSVVAGVGDNEQFF.

V and J are TRBV18 and TRBJ1-2; 10 nucleotides agree with TRBD1. CDR3 length: 16 residues. The J segment lost 0 bases and the V segment lost 6 bases, leaving 7 bases of the junction unmatched. CDR1 is KGHSH, CDR2 LQKENI, per germline. The chain's CDR3 is CASSRGTGAANYGYTF. CDR3 DNA sequence: TGTGCCAGCTCTCGAGGGACAGGGGCAGCTAACTATGGCTACACCTTC.

This clonotype was counted a few times. This chain connects TRBV7-6 to TRBJ2-1, with D possibly being TRBD2 (5 bases). The CDR3 has 14 residues. Trimming stripped 6 bases from V and 7 bases from J, with 16 bases between. CDR1 and CDR2 from the germline V gene are SGHVS and FNYEAQ. CDR3 coding DNA: TGTGCCAGCAGTCGGGGTGGACCCAGTAATGAGCAGTTCTTC. It is translated as CASSRGGPSNEQFF.

The gene calls are TRBV10-3 and TRBJ2-7; D tentatively fits TRBD1 or TRBD2 (5 bases each). CDR1 and CDR2 (germline): ENHRY, SYGVKD. Deletions cut 2 bases from V and 4 bases from J, with 12 bases between. CDR3 length: 14 residues. The CDR3 bases are TGTGCCATCAGTGAGAGAGGGGCAGGGTACGAGCAGTACTTC. Translated, it gives CAISERGAGYEQYF.

This clonotype was found a few times. The V gene is TRBV2, the J gene TRBJ2-7; tentatively, D is TRBD2 (5 bases). The CDR3 loop spans 14 amino acids. Trimming took 7 bases from V and 4 from J, leaving 17 bases between them. Germline V gives CDR1 SNHLY, CDR2 FYNNEI. CDR3: CASIVREADYEQYF. The CDR3 DNA reads as TGTGCCAGCATTGTACGGGAAGCGGATTACGAGCAGTACTTC.

This clonotype was counted between two and nine times. The chain is built from TRBV6-1 and TRBJ2-5, with D possibly being TRBD2 (5 bases). TRBJ2-7 explains the end of the DNA better; the J call may be wrong. Germline CDR1 MNHNS, CDR2 SASEGT. The CDR3 runs to 11 residues. The CDR3: CASITGYEQYF. CDR3 DNA: TGTGCCAGCATCACGGGGTACGAGCAGTACTTC.

The chain combines TRBV10-3 with TRBJ2-5; 10 bases agree with TRBD2. Germline lookup yields CDR1 ENHRY and CDR2 SYGVKD. V shed 8 bases, J shed 4 bases, and the junction held 7 bases outside the gene matches. The CDR3 is 14 amino acids. The chain's CDR3 is CAIRGTSDRETQYF. The CDR3 DNA reads as TGTGCCATCCGAGGGACTAGCGATAGAGAGACCCAGTACTTC.

The chain employs TRBV6-1 and TRBJ2-1, with 10 positions matching TRBD2. The CDR3 loop spans 14 amino acids. V lost 4 bases, J lost 8 bases, and 5 bases stayed unmatched. Looked up from germline, CDR1 is MNHNS and CDR2 is SASEGT. In nucleotides, the CDR3 is TGTGCCAGCAGTGGTAGCGGGGGGAGGTATGAGCAGTTCTTC. Protein sequence: CASSGSGGRYEQFF.

The chain recombines TRBV12-5 with TRBJ1-6; D unclear. The CDR3 is 15 residues long. Trimming took off 7 bases at V and 10 bases at J, with 20 bases between the two ends. Germline V gives CDR1 LGHNT, CDR2 FRNRAP. CDR3 protein: CASAPQEGFRSPLHF. As DNA, the CDR3 is TGTGCTAGTGCCCCACAAGAGGGATTCCGGTCACCCCTCCACTTT. The full variable domain, its missing parts supplied by reference TRBV12-5 and TRBJ1-6, is DARVTQTPRHKVTEMGQEVTMRCQPILGHNTVFWYRQTMMQGLELLAYFRNRAPLDDSGMPKDRFSAEMPDATLATLKIQPSEPRDSAVYFCASAPQEGFRSPLHFGNGTRLTVT.

The J gene is TRBJ1-1, the V gene TRBV3-1; unclear D gene. CDR3 length: 13 amino acids. In germline, CDR1 is LGHDT, CDR2 YNNKEL (reference sequence). V was clipped by 3 bases and J by 10 bases, with 15 bases between them. The DNA for the CDR3 is TGTGCCAGCAGCCAGGGGTCTGGATCTGGAGCTTTCTTT. It is translated as CASSQGSGSGAFF.

This clonotype appeared a few times. CDR3 sequence: CASSPSDGIGNIQYF. The CDR3 coding sequence is TGCGCCAGCAGCCCATCGGACGGAATCGGAAACATTCAGTACTTC. The chain links TRBV4-3 to TRBJ2-4; D is ambiguous. The CDR3 sequence is 15 residues long. V lost 4 bases and J lost 6, with 16 bases in between. Per the germline V gene, CDR1 is LGHNA and CDR2 is YSLEER.